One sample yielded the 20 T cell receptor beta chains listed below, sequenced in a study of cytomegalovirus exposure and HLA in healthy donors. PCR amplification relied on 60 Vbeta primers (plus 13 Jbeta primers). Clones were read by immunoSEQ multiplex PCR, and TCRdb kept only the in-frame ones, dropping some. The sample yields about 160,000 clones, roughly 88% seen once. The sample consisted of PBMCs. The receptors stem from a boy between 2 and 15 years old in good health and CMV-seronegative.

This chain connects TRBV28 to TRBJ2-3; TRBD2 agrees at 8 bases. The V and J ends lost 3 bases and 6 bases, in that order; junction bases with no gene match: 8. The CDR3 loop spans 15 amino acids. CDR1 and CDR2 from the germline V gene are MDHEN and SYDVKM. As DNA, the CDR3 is TGTGCCAGCAGTTTGTCCGGGGGGGGCGTGGATACGCAGTATTTT. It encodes CASSLSGGGVDTQYF.

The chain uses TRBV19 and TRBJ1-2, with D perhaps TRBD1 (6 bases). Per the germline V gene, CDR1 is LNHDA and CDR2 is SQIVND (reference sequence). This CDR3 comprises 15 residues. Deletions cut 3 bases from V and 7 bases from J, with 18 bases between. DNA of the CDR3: TGTGCCAGTAGTATTCCAGCAGGGGCCACGGGTGGCTACACCTTC. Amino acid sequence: CASSIPAGATGGYTF.

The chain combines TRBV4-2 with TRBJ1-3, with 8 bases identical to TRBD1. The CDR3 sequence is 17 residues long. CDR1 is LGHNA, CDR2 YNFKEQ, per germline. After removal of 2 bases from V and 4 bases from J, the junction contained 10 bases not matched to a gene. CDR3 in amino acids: CASSQIIQGAKGNTIYF. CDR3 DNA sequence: TGTGCCAGCAGCCAAATTATCCAGGGGGCAAAGGGAAACACCATATATTTT.

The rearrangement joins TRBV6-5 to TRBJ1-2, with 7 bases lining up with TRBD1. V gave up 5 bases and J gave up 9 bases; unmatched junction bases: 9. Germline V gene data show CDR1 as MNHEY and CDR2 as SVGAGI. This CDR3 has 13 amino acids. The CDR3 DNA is TGTGCCAGCAGTCCCTCGACAGGGACGAGCTACACCTTC. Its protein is CASSPSTGTSYTF.

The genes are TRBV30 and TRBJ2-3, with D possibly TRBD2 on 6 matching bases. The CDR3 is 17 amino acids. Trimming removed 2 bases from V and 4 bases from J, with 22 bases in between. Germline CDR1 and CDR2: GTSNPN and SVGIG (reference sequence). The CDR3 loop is CAWSRGNGAGPADTQYF. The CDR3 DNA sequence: TGTGCCTGGAGTAGAGGCAATGGAGCGGGTCCCGCAGATACGCAGTATTTT.

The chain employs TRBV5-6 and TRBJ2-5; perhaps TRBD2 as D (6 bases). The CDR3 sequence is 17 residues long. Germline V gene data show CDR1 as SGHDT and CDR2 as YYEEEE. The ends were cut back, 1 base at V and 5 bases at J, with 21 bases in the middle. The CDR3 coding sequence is TGTGCCAGCAGCTTGTGGGGTAGCGGTTCCACGGTGGAGACCCAGTACTTC. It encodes CASSLWGSGSTVETQYF.

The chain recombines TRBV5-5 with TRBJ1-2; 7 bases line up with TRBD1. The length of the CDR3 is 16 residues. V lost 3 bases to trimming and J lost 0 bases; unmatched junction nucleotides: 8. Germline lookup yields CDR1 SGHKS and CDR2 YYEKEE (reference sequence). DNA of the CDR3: TGTGCCAGCAGCTCCCGGGACAGCTTAACTAACTATGGCTACACCTTC. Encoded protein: CASSSRDSLTNYGYTF.

CDR3 nucleotide sequence: TGTGCCAGCAGCTTGGGACAGGGGCCATATAGCAATCAGCCCCAGCATTTT. Encoded protein: CASSLGQGPYSNQPQHF. The chain carries TRBV7-8 and TRBJ1-5, with TRBD1 matching over 10 bases. Germline values: CDR1 SGHVS, CDR2 FQNEAQ. This CDR3 is built from 17 residues. V lost 3 bases and J lost 0; bases outside the gene matches: 5.

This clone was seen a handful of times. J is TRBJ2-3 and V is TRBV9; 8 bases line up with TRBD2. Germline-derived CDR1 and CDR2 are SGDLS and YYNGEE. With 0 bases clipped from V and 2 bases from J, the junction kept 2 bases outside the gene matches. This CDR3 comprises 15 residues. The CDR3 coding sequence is TGTGCCAGCAGCGTAGGCGGGGGGCTCACAGATACGCAGTATTTT. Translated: CASSVGGGLTDTQYF.

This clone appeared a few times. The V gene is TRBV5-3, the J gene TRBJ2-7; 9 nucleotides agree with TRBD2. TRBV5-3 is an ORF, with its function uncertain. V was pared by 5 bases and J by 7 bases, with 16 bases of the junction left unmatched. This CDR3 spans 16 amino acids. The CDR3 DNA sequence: TGTGCCAGAAGGTTAGGTTGGCTAGCGGGACCGGGGGAGCAGTACTTC. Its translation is CARRLGWLAGPGEQYF.

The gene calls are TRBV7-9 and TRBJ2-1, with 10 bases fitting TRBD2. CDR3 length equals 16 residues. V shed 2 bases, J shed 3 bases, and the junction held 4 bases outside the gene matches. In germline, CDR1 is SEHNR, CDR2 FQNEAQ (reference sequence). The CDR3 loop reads CASSLPLAGDYNEQFF. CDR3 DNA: TGTGCCAGCAGCTTACCCCTAGCGGGGGACTACAATGAGCAGTTCTTC.

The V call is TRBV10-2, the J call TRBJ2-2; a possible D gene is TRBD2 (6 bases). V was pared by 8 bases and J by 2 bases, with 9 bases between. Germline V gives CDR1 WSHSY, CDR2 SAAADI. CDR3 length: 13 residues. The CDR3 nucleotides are TGCGCCAGCGGTGCGGGAAACACCGGGGAGCTGTTTTTT. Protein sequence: CASGAGNTGELFF.

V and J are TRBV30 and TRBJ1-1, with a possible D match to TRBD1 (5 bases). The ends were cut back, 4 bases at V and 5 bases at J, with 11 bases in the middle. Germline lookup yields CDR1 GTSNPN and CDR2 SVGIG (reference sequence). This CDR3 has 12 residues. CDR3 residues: CAWTVRGTEAFF. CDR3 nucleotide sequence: TGTGCCTGGACAGTGCGGGGGACTGAAGCTTTCTTT. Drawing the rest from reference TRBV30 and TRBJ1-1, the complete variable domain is SQTIHQWPATLVQPVGSPLSLECTVEGTSNPNLYWYRQAAGRGLQLLFYSVGIGQISSEVPQNLSASRPQDRQFILSSKKLLLSDSGFYLCAWTVRGTEAFFGQGTRLTVV.

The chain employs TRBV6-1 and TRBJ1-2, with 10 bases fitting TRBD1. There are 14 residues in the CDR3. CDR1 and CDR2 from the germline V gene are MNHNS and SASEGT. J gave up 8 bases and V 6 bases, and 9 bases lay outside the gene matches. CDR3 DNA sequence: TGTGCCAGCAGAGGATCGGGACAGGGGTCAGGCTACACCTTC. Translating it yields CASRGSGQGSGYTF.

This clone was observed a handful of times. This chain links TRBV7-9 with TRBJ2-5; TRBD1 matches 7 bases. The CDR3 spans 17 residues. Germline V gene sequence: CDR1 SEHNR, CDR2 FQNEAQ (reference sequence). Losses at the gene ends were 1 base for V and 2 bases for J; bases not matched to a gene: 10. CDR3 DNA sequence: TGTGCCAGCAGCTTAGGGCCACAGGGGACGGGTCAAGAGACCCAGTACTTC. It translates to CASSLGPQGTGQETQYF.

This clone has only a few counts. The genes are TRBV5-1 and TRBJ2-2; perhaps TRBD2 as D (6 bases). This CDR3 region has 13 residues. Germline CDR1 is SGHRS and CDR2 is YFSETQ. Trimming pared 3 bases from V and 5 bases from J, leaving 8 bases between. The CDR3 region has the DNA TGCGCCAGCAGCTCGCGGGGTACCGGGGAGCTGTTTTTT. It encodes CASSSRGTGELFF. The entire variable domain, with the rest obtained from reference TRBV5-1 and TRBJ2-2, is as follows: KAGVTQTPRYLIKTRGQQVTLSCSPISGHRSVSWYQQTPGQGLQFLFEYFSETQRNKGNFPGRFSGRQFSNSRSEMNVSTLELGDSALYLCASSSRGTGELFFGEGSRLTVL.

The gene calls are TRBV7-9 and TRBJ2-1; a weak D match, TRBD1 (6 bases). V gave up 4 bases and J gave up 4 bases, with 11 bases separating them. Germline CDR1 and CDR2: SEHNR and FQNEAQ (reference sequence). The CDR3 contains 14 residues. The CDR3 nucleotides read TGTGCCAGCAGCTCCACGACAGGATACAATGAGCAGTTCTTC. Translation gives CASSSTTGYNEQFF.

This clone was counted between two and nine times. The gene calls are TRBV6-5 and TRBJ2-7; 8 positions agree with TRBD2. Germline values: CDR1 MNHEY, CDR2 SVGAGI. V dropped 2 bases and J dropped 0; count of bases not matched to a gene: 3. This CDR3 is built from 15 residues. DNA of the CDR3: TGTGCCAGCAGTTACATTGCGGGAGGCTCCTACGAGCAGTACTTC. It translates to CASSYIAGGSYEQYF.

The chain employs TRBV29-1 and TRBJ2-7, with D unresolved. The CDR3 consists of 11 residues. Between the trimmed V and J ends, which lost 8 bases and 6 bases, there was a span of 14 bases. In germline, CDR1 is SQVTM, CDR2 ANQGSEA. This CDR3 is CSTKPRSEQYF. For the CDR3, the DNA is TGCAGCACTAAGCCACGGTCCGAGCAGTACTTC.

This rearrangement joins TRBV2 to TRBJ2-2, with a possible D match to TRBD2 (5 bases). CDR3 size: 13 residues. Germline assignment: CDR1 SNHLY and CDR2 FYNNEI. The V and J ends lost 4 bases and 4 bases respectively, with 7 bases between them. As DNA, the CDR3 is TGTGCCAGCAGTGTGCTAGCCACCGGGGAGCTGTTTTTT. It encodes CASSVLATGELFF.